The T cell receptor beta chain under discussion was sequenced for a study of T cell responses to AZD1222 COVID-19 vaccine. In the study overall: Pooled samples include second doses given at about 4 or 12 weeks.

Per germline, CDR1 SGHNT and CDR2 YENEEA. V dropped 4 bases and J dropped 6 bases, with 12 bases sitting between them. The CDR3 sequence is 14 residues long. Profiled with immunoSEQ multiplex PCR; TCRdb holds only in-frame clones, not every one. The sample lists some 200,000 clones, roughly 90% occurring once. Study results and limitations: Nearly half of spike-specific TCRs reportedly go after variant regions that carry no mutations. It was only after the peak T cell response that any repertoires were sampled.

As concerns this clone: Its matching antigen is unknown.

The receptor comes from an adult in good health. V gene TRBV11-3 combines with J gene TRBJ2-2; the D gene is possibly TRBD1 (6 bases). The specimen was peripheral blood, collected on day 0 of AZD1222 vaccination. The CDR3 region has the DNA TGTGCCAGCAGCTCAGCAGGGGATGCCGGGGAGCTGTTTTTT. The encoded protein is CASSSAGDAGELFF.